This is a list of T cell receptor beta chains from one sample in a study of CD8 T cells in Susac syndrome. MiXCR, applied by TCRdb to the immunoSEQ multiplex PCR reads, yields one record per CDR3 protein. The sample records some 300,000 distinct CDR3 sequences, about 88% being singletons. The sample taken for sequencing was CD8+ T cells from PBMCs. These receptors all come from a human donor with multiple sclerosis. The CDR3 runs from the conserved cysteine through the conserved F or W. The order of the fields is V gene, J gene, D gene, CDR3 protein, CDR3 DNA. D genes are given only for firm matches.

>TRBV28|TRBJ2-7|NA
CASRRTPQTYEQYF
TGTGCCAGCCGGAGGACACCCCAAACCTACGAGCAGTACTTC
>TRBV20-1|TRBJ1-2|TRBD1
CSARNQTGTNYGYTF
TGCAGTGCTAGAAACCAGACAGGGACTAACTATGGCTACACCTTC
>TRBV6-2/TRBV6-3|TRBJ2-1|TRBD2
CASSYGGSADEQFF
TGTGCCAGCAGTTATGGCGGGAGTGCAGATGAGCAGTTCTTC
>TRBV6-5|TRBJ2-3|TRBD1
CASSNTGGSTDTQYF
TGTGCCAGCAGTAACACAGGGGGGTCCACAGATACGCAGTATTTT
>TRBV12-3/TRBV12-4|TRBJ2-1|TRBD2
CASEPAGGYNEQFF
TGTGCCAGCGAACCAGCGGGAGGGTACAATGAGCAGTTCTTC
>TRBV2|TRBJ2-1|NA
CASREVGLRNEQFF
TGTGCCAGCAGGGAAGTGGGACTCCGCAATGAGCAGTTCTTC
>TRBV6-6|TRBJ2-6|NA
CASQRDGFPGANVLTF
TGTGCCAGCCAGAGGGACGGTTTTCCTGGGGCCAACGTCCTGACTTTC
>TRBV27|TRBJ2-7|TRBD2
CASSLFGGRGGLDEQYF
TGTGCCAGCAGTTTATTCGGCGGGAGGGGAGGATTGGACGAGCAGTACTTC
>TRBV20-1|TRBJ1-1|NA
CSARGNRPQNTEAFF
TGCAGTGCTAGGGGCAACCGGCCCCAGAACACTGAAGCTTTCTTT
>TRBV20-1|TRBJ2-7|TRBD2
CSARAVTSGTYEQYF
TGCAGTGCTAGGGCCGTTACTAGCGGGACCTACGAGCAGTACTTC
>TRBV7-9|TRBJ1-5|NA
CASSPANQPQHF
TGTGCCAGCAGCCCCGCCAATCAGCCCCAGCATTTT
>TRBV27|TRBJ1-4|NA
CASSRRGDEKLFF
TGTGCCAGCAGCCGACGGGGGGATGAAAAACTGTTTTTT
>TRBV19|TRBJ1-1|NA
CASVVGGTEAFF
TGTGCCTCCGTCGTGGGGGGAACTGAAGCTTTCTTT
>TRBV20-1|TRBJ2-7|NA
CSAPPTGRDTYEQYF
TGCAGTGCTCCGCCCACAGGGAGGGATACCTACGAGCAGTACTTC
>TRBV27|TRBJ2-3|TRBD2
CASTPPGTSGRGTDTQYF
TGTGCCAGCACTCCCCCCGGGACTAGCGGGAGAGGTACAGATACGCAGTATTTT